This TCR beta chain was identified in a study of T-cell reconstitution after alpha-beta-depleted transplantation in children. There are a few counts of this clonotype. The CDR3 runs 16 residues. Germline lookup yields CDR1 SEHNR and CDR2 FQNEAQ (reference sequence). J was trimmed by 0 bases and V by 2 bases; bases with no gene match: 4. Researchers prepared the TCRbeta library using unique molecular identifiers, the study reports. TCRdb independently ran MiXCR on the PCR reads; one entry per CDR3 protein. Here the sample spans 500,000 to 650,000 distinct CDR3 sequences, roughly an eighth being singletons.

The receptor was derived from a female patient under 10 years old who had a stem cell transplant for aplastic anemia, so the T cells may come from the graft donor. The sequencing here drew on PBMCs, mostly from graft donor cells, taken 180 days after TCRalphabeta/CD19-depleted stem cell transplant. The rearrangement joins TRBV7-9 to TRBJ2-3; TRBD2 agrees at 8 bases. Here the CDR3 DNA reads TGTGCCAGCAGCTTACATCCGGGGGGGAGCACAGATACGCAGTATTTT. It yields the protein CASSLHPGGSTDTQYF.